This T cell receptor beta chain was retrieved from a study of T cells in localized non-small cell lung cancer (dated by TCRdb to 2018 to 2021). For the study in its entirety: The study analyzed T cell repertoires of roughly 220 early-stage NSCLC patients, comparing tumors and uninvolved tumor-adjacent lungs. All 240 or so NSCLC patients in the cohort were treatment-naive and had localized lung tumors that were resected. Of the NSCLC patients, about 130 were male and around 97 were female, and the mean age was approximately 64 years. The full study reports these points: A median of about 61 of the top 100 tumor clones turned up in the paired uninvolved adjacent lung, and some 28 of those clones also ranked among the top 100 of that same adjacent lung. The highest T cell clonality was observed in uninvolved tumor-adjacent lung, where clonality exceeded that of tumor, suggesting that antigenic responses were more focused in uninvolved tumor-adjacent lung. Because the study design was exploratory, TCR variables were selected using unadjusted p-values without false-discovery rate correction. Because multi-region sequencing of the tumors was not done, intratumor heterogeneity could not be ruled out. Higher blood T cell density associated with longer overall survival, while higher adjacent-lung clonality associated with shorter survival.

TCR beta CDR3 regions were sequenced from DNA using the immunoSEQ Assay. The original pipeline was this. To compute T cell density, TCR beta template counts were normalized to usable DNA, which was estimated by amplifying housekeeping genes. Richness was estimated using the preseqR package, with extrapolation to 400,000 templates for PBMC samples and to 120,000 templates for tissue samples. Clonality was calculated as one minus Pielou's evenness. Differential abundance testing on productive amino-acid clonotypes, with a minimum total count of 5 and an alpha of 0.1, was used to identify tissue-enriched TCRs. The Jaccard Index and the Morisita Overlap Index were used to quantify repertoire overlap between compartments. GLIPH grouped TCR beta CDR3s together with public tetramer-defined viral CDR3s, and a viral motif had to include at least three viral sequences and also show V-gene enrichment. Here the immuneACCESS table is served through TCRdb, limited to in-frame sequences with V and J called. Missing clones are a known gap in these copies; in checked studies unresolved V genes cover under half, and the rest lacks a known reason. The DNA gave D and trimming, while V, J and clone size come from that table. A total of roughly 1,500 clones appear in this sample, roughly 33% of them only once. The ten largest clones represent approximately 10% of the sample.

There are a few counts of this clone. Its antigen is currently not known. No much larger clone exists at a distance of one base, and base qualities are not known. There are 16 amino acids in the CDR3, from cysteine to phenylalanine inclusive. Only CDR3 DNA is held: 48 bases, read in frame from base 1. CDR1 and CDR2, per the germline V gene, are SGHNT and YENEEA. Unmatched junction bases come to 6, with V trimmed by 5 bases and J by 1 base. Uninvolved adjacent lung was sampled at least 2 cm away from the tumor margin, and two independent pathologists confirmed that the tissue had no atypia. At diagnosis, tumor, uninvolved tumor-adjacent lung and peripheral blood were collected and then preserved as a mix of FFPE and fresh-frozen material.

The chain employs TRBV11-3 and TRBJ2-1; the junction holds 9 bases that match TRBD1. The sequence was collected from a man aged 35 to 69 with stage I lung adenocarcinoma. Specimen: normal lung tissue next to the tumor, collected before any cancer treatment. For the CDR3, the sequence is CASSPGDRASYNEQFF. The bases read TGTGCCAGCAGCCCTGGGGACAGGGCATCCTACAATGAGCAGTTCTTC.